This paragraph covers one T cell receptor (beta chain) sequence. Its matching antigen is unknown. A read error may explain this, as a much larger clone is one base away. This sample was taken from a study of T cell repertoires in cytomegalovirus infection. Across the study: Indications came from public TCR beta signatures; they pointed to CMV infection and to a matching HLA type. Findings of the study overall: Identification of carriers of CMV plus the relevant HLA was performed using cumulative public TCR beta family frequency. Clonotype analysis showed dominance of the ex vivo response by HLA-C-restricted CMV-specific TCR beta clonotypes.

TCRdb reprocessed the reads via MiXCR and lists one record per CDR3 protein. The repertoire holds about 920,000 distinct CDR3 sequences, with roughly 30% as singletons. The germline V and J ends were trimmed by 0 bases and 7 bases, with 6 bases remaining between them. The CDR3 totals 13 residues. The V gene's germline CDR1 is MNHEY and CDR2 SVGAGI. The V gene is TRBV6-5, the J gene TRBJ2-2; D is unresolved. The receptor was isolated from a human donor in good health (CMV status not recorded). Some clones in this sample may be carry-over from other donors' samples. The material was cultured CD8+ T cells from PBMCs, obtained from culture after CMV antigen stimulation. CDR3 sequence: CASSYSGNGELFF. The CDR3 nucleotides read TGTGCCAGCAGTTACTCGGGGAACGGGGAGCTGTTTTTT.